What follows describes a single T cell receptor beta chain. Its antigen is unidentified. The data are from a study of T cells in localized non-small cell lung cancer. The study's findings and limits: Longer overall survival accompanied higher blood T cell density. Sequencing was restricted to one tumor region; therefore, heterogeneity remains possible. The study detected a median 57 of the top 100 tumor clones in adjacent lung.

The repertoire was sequenced with immunoSEQ multiplex PCR; TCRdb's copy has only in-frame clones and lacks some. This sample carries about 2,500 clones, under 40% of them seen once, and the ten largest clones take about 11%. The V gene's germline CDR1 is LNHDA and CDR2 SQIVND (reference sequence). The CDR3 length is 14 residues. V gave up 5 bases and J gave up 2 bases, with 12 bases separating them. The rearrangement uses TRBV19 and TRBJ1-1; perhaps TRBD1 as D (6 bases). The material was lung tumor tissue, obtained before any cancer treatment. This receptor was taken from a male donor older than 55 with stage I squamous cell lung carcinoma. The CDR3 nucleotides are TGTGCCAGTAGTCATGACAGGTTAAACACTGAAGCTTTCTTT. Encoded protein: CASSHDRLNTEAFF.